A single sample gave rise to the 4 T cell receptor beta chains below, sequenced in a study of T cells in localized non-small cell lung cancer. Here immunoSEQ multiplex PCR was the method, and the copy in TCRdb shows in-frame clones only, minus some. This sample yields 8,500 to 13,000 clones, of which roughly 81% are seen a single time; over 7.5% belongs to the top ten. The sample here was peripheral blood, taken before any cancer treatment. The receptors derive from a male donor at least 60 years old with stage III lung adenocarcinoma.

This clone was seen once. The V call is TRBV5-8, the J call TRBJ2-3; the D is unclear. Trimming removed 0 bases at V and 6 bases at J, with 14 bases between. There are 15 residues in the CDR3. Germline-derived CDR1 and CDR2 are SGHTS and YDEGEE. CDR3 in DNA: TGTGCCAGCAGCTTGGGCAGCTCCCAGTGGGATACGCAGTATTTT. Residues: CASSLGSSQWDTQYF.

This clone was detected a few times. The rearrangement links TRBV5-1 to TRBJ2-5; 7 bases agree with TRBD1. CDR1 is SGHRS, CDR2 YFSETQ, per germline. V lost 4 bases to trimming and J lost 8 bases; unmatched junction nucleotides: 14. The CDR3 is made up of 15 amino acids. The CDR3 spells CASSPEYREGGTQYF. CDR3 nucleotide sequence: TGCGCCAGCAGCCCGGAATACCGGGAAGGGGGCACCCAGTACTTC.

V usage is TRBV7-3 and J usage is TRBJ1-1, with no clear D. The V end was cut by 5 bases, the J end by 6 bases, with 16 bases between. The CDR3 runs 14 residues. Germline CDR1 SGHTA, CDR2 FQGTGA. CDR3: CASSAGGLLSEAFF. CDR3 coding DNA: TGTGCCAGCAGCGCAGGTGGTTTGCTGTCTGAAGCTTTCTTT.

V gene TRBV7-3 combines with J gene TRBJ2-5; tentative D call: TRBD1 (5 bases). The germline CDR1 and CDR2 sequences are SGHTA and FQGTGA. This CDR3 is built from 13 residues. V was cut by 6 bases and J by 7 bases, with 15 bases left in between. CDR3 loop: CASSFDSRGTQYF. In DNA, the CDR3 is TGTGCCAGCAGTTTCGACAGCCGCGGGACCCAGTACTTC.